Listed here are 29 T cell receptor beta chains from one sample, sequenced in a study of blood T cell repertoires in COVID-19. Method: immunoSEQ multiplex PCR; TCRdb's copy keeps in-frame clones and lacks some. The data hold 250,000 to 300,000 clones, with about nine tenths observed a single time. Sample: peripheral blood. Every receptor here comes from a woman aged 25-40 years with active or convalescent COVID-19.

The genes are TRBV7-2 and TRBJ2-1, with 9 bases matching TRBD2. This CDR3 contains 15 residues. From germline, CDR1 is SGHTA and CDR2 FQGNSA. Trimming at V came to 3 bases and at J to 7 bases, leaving 7 bases not matched to a gene. The CDR3 loop reads CASSFEAGGWNEQFF. The CDR3 bases are TGTGCCAGCAGCTTTGAAGCGGGGGGTTGGAATGAGCAGTTCTTC.

This clone occurred a few times. This CDR3 reads CASSLFGHPYEQYF. The CDR3 nucleotides read TGTGCCAGCAGCTTGTTCGGACACCCCTACGAGCAGTACTTC. The chain carries TRBV5-6 and TRBJ2-7; tentatively, D is TRBD1 (5 bases). V lost 1 base, J lost 2 bases, and 10 bases lay in between. This CDR3 is built from 14 residues. Germline V gene sequence: CDR1 SGHDT, CDR2 YYEEEE.

The chain's CDR3 is CASSYTLNTEAFF. The CDR3 coding sequence is TGTGCCAGCAGTTACACCTTGAACACTGAAGCTTTCTTT. This rearrangement joins TRBV27 to TRBJ1-1; no firm D call. The V end was cut by 4 bases, the J end by 0 bases, with 6 bases between. Germline CDR1 and CDR2: MNHEY and SMNVEV (reference sequence). This CDR3 region has 13 residues.

This clone has more than one count but fewer than ten. The chain combines TRBV4-3 with TRBJ1-6, with TRBD1 matching 8 bases. Germline CDR1 reads LGHNA; CDR2 reads YSLEER. The CDR3 contains 16 residues. With V trimmed by 0 bases and J by 5 bases, 3 bases remained unmatched. CDR3 protein: CASSQDAGQDNSPLHF. The CDR3 bases are TGCGCCAGCAGCCAAGATGCGGGACAGGATAATTCACCCCTCCACTTT.

The chain joins TRBV7-2 to TRBJ2-4; 7 bases agree with TRBD2. There are 15 residues in the CDR3. Germline V lookup: CDR1 SGHTA, CDR2 FQGNSA. V gave up 0 bases and J gave up 3 bases; unmatched junction bases: 2. This CDR3 reads CASSLATGGKNIQYF. The DNA of the CDR3 is TGTGCCAGCAGCTTAGCGACGGGGGGCAAAAACATTCAGTACTTC. Together with reference TRBV7-2 and TRBJ2-4, the CDR3 gives the full variable domain: GAGVSQSPSNKVTEKGKDVELRCDPISGHTALYWYRQSLGQGLEFLIYFQGNSAPDKSGLPSDRFSAERTGGSVSTLTIQRTQQEDSAVYLCASSLATGGKNIQYFGAGTRLSVL.

This clone has only one observation. J is TRBJ1-1 and V is TRBV13; D gene uncertain. The ends were cut back, 6 bases at V and 4 bases at J, with 9 bases in the middle. The CDR3 sequence is 12 residues long. CDR1 is PRHDT and CDR2 is FYEKMQ in the germline V gene (reference sequence). The CDR3 region has the DNA TGTGCCAGCAGTCCCCGGGGCACTGAAGCTTTCTTT. This encodes CASSPRGTEAFF.

A word on this clone: Other DNA sequences within the sample encode an identical CDR3. The chain joins TRBV19 to TRBJ2-1; maybe TRBD2 (5 bases). The CDR3 has 13 residues. Germline CDR1 and CDR2: LNHDA and SQIVND (reference sequence). Trimming removed 6 bases from V and 0 bases from J, with 6 bases in between. The chain's CDR3 is CASRDSSYNEQFF. In nucleotides, the CDR3 is TGTGCCAGTAGGGACTCCTCCTACAATGAGCAGTTCTTC.

The V gene is TRBV28, the J gene TRBJ1-2, with no clear D. Trimming left V 5 bases short and J 4 bases short, with 14 bases between. The CDR3 has 14 residues. Germline CDR1 reads MDHEN; CDR2 reads SYDVKM. CDR3 nucleotide sequence: TGTGCCAGCAGTACCTTACAACCCGTCTATGGCTACACCTTC. Amino acids: CASSTLQPVYGYTF.

This chain links TRBV7-9 with TRBJ1-3; tentatively, D is TRBD1 (5 bases). The CDR3 extends over 17 amino acids. Per the germline V gene, CDR1 is SEHNR and CDR2 is FQNEAQ (reference sequence). Deletions cut 4 bases from V and 3 bases from J, with 19 bases between. CDR3 DNA sequence: TGTGCCAGCAGCTCCGCGCTCCAGGGAGGTTTTGGAAACACCATATATTTT. Translating gives CASSSALQGGFGNTIYF.

The genes are TRBV7-3 and TRBJ2-2, with 7 bases fitting TRBD1. Per the germline V gene, CDR1 is SGHTA and CDR2 is FQGTGA. The CDR3 sequence is 17 residues long. The V and J ends lost 5 bases and 0 bases, in that order; junction bases with no gene match: 9. The CDR3 DNA is TGTGCCAGCAGCCCGTTATCGACAGGGACGAACACCGGGGAGCTGTTTTTT. Translation gives CASSPLSTGTNTGELFF. Filled out from reference TRBV7-3 and TRBJ2-2, the complete variable domain reads GAGVSQTPSNKVTEKGKYVELRCDPISGHTALYWYRQSLGQGPEFLIYFQGTGAADDSGLPNDRFFAVRPEGSVSTLKIQRTERGDSAVYLCASSPLSTGTNTGELFFGEGSRLTVL.

This clone was seen a handful of times. Additional DNA sequences in this sample encode the identical CDR3. The chain couples TRBV6-2 or TRBV6-3 to TRBJ1-5; TRBD1 is a possible D gene (5 bases). Trimming cost V 2 bases and J 4 bases, with 6 bases left between them. This CDR3 is built from 13 residues. The V gene's germline CDR1 is MNHEY and CDR2 SVGEGT. CDR3 sequence reads: CASSYGANQPQHF. The CDR3 DNA reads TGTGCCAGCAGTTACGGGGCAAATCAGCCCCAGCATTTT.

The chain has TRBV7-2 and TRBJ1-5, with 7 bases that match TRBD1. The ends lost 5 bases at V and 3 bases at J; junction bases unmatched: 4. This CDR3 region has 14 residues. Per the germline V gene, CDR1 is SGHTA and CDR2 is FQGNSA. The CDR3 loop reads CASSPDRVNQPQHF. The DNA of the CDR3 is TGTGCCAGCAGCCCCGACAGGGTCAATCAGCCCCAGCATTTT. Full variable domain (missing parts from reference TRBV7-2 and TRBJ1-5): GAGVSQSPSNKVTEKGKDVELRCDPISGHTALYWYRQSLGQGLEFLIYFQGNSAPDKSGLPSDRFSAERTGGSVSTLTIQRTQQEDSAVYLCASSPDRVNQPQHFGDGTRLSIL.

This chain uses TRBV6-1 with TRBJ1-4; D call uncertain. This CDR3 is built from 11 residues. V lost 2 bases to trimming and J lost 15 bases, with 10 bases between them. From germline, CDR1 is MNHNS and CDR2 SASEGT. CDR3 sequence: CASSEWASMFF. The DNA of the CDR3 is TGTGCCAGCAGTGAATGGGCCTCCATGTTTTTT.

The chain has TRBV2 and TRBJ1-1; unclear D gene. The CDR3 sequence is 11 residues long. V lost 5 bases and J 8 bases, leaving 9 bases between the germline ends. CDR1 is SNHLY and CDR2 is FYNNEI in the germline V gene. The CDR3 DNA reads TGTGCCAGCAGTACCTACGGGGAAGCTTTCTTT. It specifies CASSTYGEAFF.

This rearrangement joins TRBV2 to TRBJ1-6, with 7 bases matching TRBD1. Looked up from germline, CDR1 is SNHLY and CDR2 is FYNNEI. V shed 6 bases, J shed 3 bases, and the junction held 5 bases outside the gene matches. The CDR3 consists of 15 residues. CDR3 DNA sequence: TGTGCCAGCAGCAATACAGGGGACTATAATTCACCCCTCCACTTT. This codes for CASSNTGDYNSPLHF.

The chain combines TRBV28 with TRBJ1-1; the match to TRBD1 covers 7 bases. The CDR3 sequence is 14 residues long. Germline CDR1 reads MDHEN; CDR2 reads SYDVKM. J lost 1 base, V lost 7 bases, and 6 bases had no gene match. The CDR3 is CASITGQQNTEAFF. The CDR3 DNA sequence: TGTGCCAGCATTACGGGACAGCAGAACACTGAAGCTTTCTTT.

This sequence joins TRBV24-1 and TRBJ2-5; 9 bases match TRBD2. Germline-derived CDR1 and CDR2 are KGHDR and SFDVKD. CDR3 size: 16 residues. Trimming cost V 3 bases and J 5 bases; bases outside gene matches: 9. The CDR3 coding sequence is TGTGCCACCAGTGATCCGCCGGGACTAGCTGGGGAGACCCAGTACTTC. Translating gives CATSDPPGLAGETQYF.

The chain is built from TRBV6-6 and TRBJ1-4, with 7 positions matching TRBD1. Per the germline V gene, CDR1 is MNHNY and CDR2 is SVGAGI (reference sequence). V gave up 5 bases and J gave up 4 bases; unmatched junction bases: 13. The CDR3 totals 17 residues. CDR3 bases: TGTGCCAGCAGTCACACGACAGGGAGAGGGGATAATGAAAAACTGTTTTTT. Its protein is CASSHTTGRGDNEKLFF.

This clone has only one observation. The gene calls are TRBV27 and TRBJ2-2; no definite D call. Germline-derived CDR1 and CDR2 are MNHEY and SMNVEV (reference sequence). The CDR3 sequence is 14 residues long. Trimming shortened V by 3 bases and J by 1 base, and 6 bases separated the two germline ends. The CDR3 DNA reads TGTGCCAGCAGTTTTTGGCAGAACACCGGGGAGCTGTTTTTT. Its translation: CASSFWQNTGELFF.

This clone was recorded once. The chain combines TRBV3-1 (or the pseudogene TRBV3-2) with TRBJ1-6; unclear D gene. Per the germline V gene, CDR1 is LGHDT and CDR2 is YNNKEL (reference sequence). V shed 3 bases and J shed 3 bases, with 9 bases lying between them. This CDR3 has 15 residues. The CDR3 region has the DNA TGTGCCAGCAGCCAGGGAGTAATCTATAATTCACCCCTCCACTTT. As protein: CASSQGVIYNSPLHF.

This chain links TRBV4-3 with TRBJ1-3; D not resolved. The CDR3 runs to 16 residues. Germline V gives CDR1 LGHNA, CDR2 YSLEER. V was trimmed by 0 bases and J by 0 bases, leaving 9 bases between them. The CDR3 DNA sequence: TGCGCCAGCAGCCAAGATCTCGGTCGCTCTGGAAACACCATATATTTT. This gives the protein CASSQDLGRSGNTIYF.

There are a few counts of this clone. The rearrangement joins TRBV30 to TRBJ1-2, with D hard to call. This CDR3 contains 13 residues. The V end was cut by 0 bases, the J end by 4 bases, with 9 bases between. Germline CDR1 GTSNPN, CDR2 SVGIG (reference sequence). Here the CDR3 reads CAWSVLGPYGYTF. The DNA for the CDR3 is TGTGCCTGGAGTGTACTTGGGCCCTATGGCTACACCTTC.

The chain is built from TRBV4-1 and TRBJ2-5; D might be TRBD2 (6 bases). CDR3 length equals 15 residues. V lost 0 bases and J 2 bases, leaving 10 bases between the germline ends. Germline CDR1 reads MGHRA; CDR2 reads YSYEKL. DNA for the CDR3: TGCGCCAGCAGCCAAGATGGGACTTCACAAGAGACCCAGTACTTC. Encoded protein: CASSQDGTSQETQYF.

This rearrangement joins TRBV4-3 to TRBJ1-5; D might be TRBD1 (6 bases). The CDR3 is made up of 17 amino acids. From germline, CDR1 is LGHNA and CDR2 YSLEER. Trimming removed 2 bases from V and 0 bases from J, with 14 bases in between. The CDR3 spells CASSQYHRQDSNQPQHF. In nucleotides, the CDR3 is TGCGCCAGCAGCCAATACCATCGACAGGATAGCAATCAGCCCCAGCATTTT.

The count of this clone is one. The chain carries TRBV24-1 and TRBJ2-2; D may be TRBD2 (6 bases). Deletions cut 2 bases from V and 3 bases from J, with 12 bases between. CDR1 and CDR2 from the germline V gene are KGHDR and SFDVKD. The length of the CDR3 is 16 residues. The CDR3 DNA follows: TGTGCCACCAGTGATTCCGTGCGGGGAGACACCGGGGAGCTGTTTTTT. Translated, it gives CATSDSVRGDTGELFF.

V and J are TRBV5-1 and TRBJ2-2; tentative D call: TRBD2 (6 bases). The CDR3 runs to 14 residues. Trimming removed 4 bases from V and 6 bases from J, with 13 bases in between. Germline-derived CDR1 and CDR2 are SGHRS and YFSETQ. The CDR3 here is CASSPAGGAGELFF. CDR3 coding DNA: TGCGCCAGCAGCCCCGCCGGCGGGGCCGGGGAGCTGTTTTTT.

This clone appeared a few times. The chain has TRBV5-8 and TRBJ2-7, with TRBD2 as a possible D gene (6 bases). V lost 0 bases and J lost 5, with 15 bases in between. CDR1 SGHTS and CDR2 YDEGEE come from the germline V gene. The CDR3 extends over 15 amino acids. CDR3 bases: TGTGCCAGCAGCTTGGAGCACTGGGGCGGGGACGAGCAGTACTTC. The encoded protein is CASSLEHWGGDEQYF.

J is TRBJ1-2 and V is TRBV6-5, with no clear D. Germline loops: CDR1 MNHEY, CDR2 SVGAGI. V lost 2 bases and J 5 bases, leaving 15 bases between the germline ends. There are 15 residues in the CDR3. CDR3 in DNA: TGTGCCAGCAGTTACACGGGCGGGGAGCCATATGGCTACACCTTC. Translating gives CASSYTGGEPYGYTF.

This clone was observed many times. V and J are TRBV15 and TRBJ1-4; possibly TRBD1 for D (5 bases). Germline loops: CDR1 LNHNV, CDR2 YYDKDF (reference sequence). The germline V and J ends were trimmed by 0 bases and 4 bases, with 9 bases remaining between them. The length of the CDR3 is 15 residues. CDR3 sequence: CATSRDRQGNEKLFF. For the CDR3, the DNA is TGTGCCACCAGCAGAGATCGGCAGGGTAATGAAAAACTGTTTTTT.